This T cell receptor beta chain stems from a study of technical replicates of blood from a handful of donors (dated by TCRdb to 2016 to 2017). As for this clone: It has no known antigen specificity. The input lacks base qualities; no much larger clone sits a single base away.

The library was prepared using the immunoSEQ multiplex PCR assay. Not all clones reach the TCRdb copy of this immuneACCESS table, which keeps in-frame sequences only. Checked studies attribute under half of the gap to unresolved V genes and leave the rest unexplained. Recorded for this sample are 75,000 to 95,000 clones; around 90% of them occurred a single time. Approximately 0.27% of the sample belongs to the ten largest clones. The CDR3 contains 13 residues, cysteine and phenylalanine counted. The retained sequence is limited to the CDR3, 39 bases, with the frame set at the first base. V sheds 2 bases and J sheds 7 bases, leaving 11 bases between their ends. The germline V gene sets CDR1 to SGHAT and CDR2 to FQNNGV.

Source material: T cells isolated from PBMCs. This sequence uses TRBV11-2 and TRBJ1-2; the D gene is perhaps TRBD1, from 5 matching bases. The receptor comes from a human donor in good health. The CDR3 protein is CASSLTGWFGYTF. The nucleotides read TGTGCCAGCAGCTTAACAGGATGGTTTGGCTACACCTTC. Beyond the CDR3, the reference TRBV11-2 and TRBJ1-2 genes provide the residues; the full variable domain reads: EAGVAQSPRYKIIEKRQSVAFWCNPISGHATLYWYQQILGQGPKLLIQFQNNGVVDDSQLPKDRFSAERLKGVDSTLKIQPAKLEDSAVYLCASSLTGWFGYTFGSGTRLTVV.